The sequence of this TCR beta chain was determined in a study of T cell responses to AZD1222 COVID-19 vaccine (dated by TCRdb to the early 2020s). Regarding the complete study: AZD1222 recipients given second doses at about 4 weeks or at about 12 weeks were pooled, since spike-specific TCR depth and breadth were not found to differ between the two schedules. A total of about 240 trial participants underwent TCR sequencing, of whom some 210 received two doses of AZD1222 and about 25 received two doses of the MenACWY control vaccine. Trial participants were enrolled by age into 18-55, 56-69 and 70-plus year subgroups, with approximately 150, 28 and 58 TCR-sequenced participants respectively.

On this clone itself: The antigen this receptor binds is unknown. Base qualities are not at hand, and no much larger clone is one base apart.

Study-level results and caveats: Reportedly, close to half of the unique spike-specific TCRs recognized epitopes lying outside the regions that are mutated in the B.1.351 and B.1.1.7 variants. Spike-specific TCR breadth and depth rose significantly after two AZD1222 doses compared with day 0 and with MenACWY recipients. Because no samples from the day 14 peak response were available, repertoires could be characterized only after the peak T cell response. Conclusions about previously exposed vaccinees are limited, since just a handful of AZD1222 recipients were seropositive for SARS-CoV-2 at baseline. In the small 56-69-year group, the increase in depth fell short of significance, most likely because of low power. The whole spike protein was spanned by vaccine-associated CD4 TCRs, and dominant responses were seen in regions 160-218 and 743-854. Most participants were white British and females outnumbered males, and the authors suggested that clonal diversity may have been underestimated.

The CDR3 regions of human TCRbeta chains were analyzed by immunosequencing. On the study's bioinformatics: TCRs in the repertoires were matched against a reference library of SARS-CoV-2-specific TCRs that had been generated with the MIRA antigen-specificity platform. Breadth was defined as the fraction of unique TCRs that were SARS-CoV-2-associated. Depth was defined as the fraction of total T cells that were SARS-CoV-2-associated. Using the MIRA data, each spike-specific TCR was mapped to the spike region that the TCR reacts to and placed in a CD4 or CD8 class. Log10-transformed breadth and depth values were compared by one-way ANOVA with Sidak's multiple comparisons tests. TCRdb carries this immuneACCESS record with in-frame sequences only. Its versions omit some clonotypes, under half of them owing to an unresolved V gene in the studies checked, with the rest unexplained. The DNA was the basis for D and trimming; V, J and clone size are from that table. The sample table lists about 190,000 clones, around 92% of them with a count of one. Jointly, the top ten make up less than 1.5% of the sample.

The time point label corresponds to: baseline before first vaccination. Vaccinee samples came from UK trials COV001 and COV002, including a single-blind randomized controlled phase 2/3 trial of AZD1222 (ChAdOx1 nCoV-19) in healthy adults. Trial participant PBMC samples were collected at day 0 and day 28 after the second dose for TCRbeta chain sequencing. This clonotype originated in an adult in good health. This material consisted of peripheral blood, taken on day 0 of AZD1222 vaccination.

The CDR3 reads as follows: CASNSRDLSGNTIYF. The DNA sequence is TGTGCCAGCAACTCTAGAGACCTCTCTGGAAACACCATATATTTT. The rearranged segments are TRBV3-1 (or the pseudogene TRBV3-2) and TRBJ1-3, with the D gene too uncertain to name. From a lookup of the germline V gene (reference sequence), CDR1 and CDR2 are LGHDT and YNNKEL. CDR3 length: 15 amino acids, cysteine to phenylalanine. Only CDR3 DNA is held: 45 bases, read in frame from base 1. Cut back by 7 bases and 0 bases, the V and J ends lie 13 bases apart.